Described below is a single T cell receptor beta chain sequence and its context. Method: immunoSEQ multiplex PCR; TCRdb's copy keeps in-frame clones and lacks some. The data contain some 720,000 clones, 88% of them singletons. This record comes from a study of shared T cell receptors in the human thymus. The CDR3 contains 15 residues. V lost 6 bases and J lost 6, with 18 bases in between. Per the germline V gene, CDR1 is SGHAT and CDR2 is FQNNGV. The same specimen was also included in a second study, on human thymus T cells. That work adds: Thymus was obtained from resections taken during corrective heart surgery. Related studies found that unrelated individuals share highly overlapping thymic repertoires.

The source material was thymocytes. The genes are TRBV11-2 and TRBJ2-1; tentative D call: TRBD2 (6 bases). This receptor was identified in a boy less than two years old with a congenital heart defect. The CDR3 loop is CASSSYSGVGNEQFF. The CDR3 nucleotides read TGTGCCAGCAGTTCGTATTCGGGGGTGGGCAATGAGCAGTTCTTC.